The 29 T cell receptor beta chains below all came from one sample that was sequenced in a study of response to subunit inactivated influenza vaccine. In TCRdb, the RT-PCR reads were re-called with MiXCR into one record per CDR3 protein. Among 590,000 or so distinct CDR3 sequences listed, about 15% were seen once. Material: PBMCs from blood, obtained approximately 15 days before vaccination. The receptors come from a man aged 50 to 59 who received an inactivated influenza vaccine.

The V and J genes are TRBV5-1 and TRBJ1-4; D is unclear. Germline loops: CDR1 SGHRS, CDR2 YFSETQ. This CDR3 contains 12 residues. Trimming shortened V by 2 bases and J by 11 bases, and 10 bases separated the two germline ends. CDR3: CASSLDEGKLFF. The DNA for the CDR3 is TGCGCCAGCAGCTTAGACGAGGGTAAACTGTTTTTT.

This clonotype showed up many times. In nucleotides, the CDR3 is TGTGCCAGCAGCCCCGAAGGCGGGAGGGCCTCCTACGAGCAGTACTTC. This encodes CASSPEGGRASYEQYF. The genes are TRBV3-1 and TRBJ2-7, with 9 bases fitting TRBD2. The CDR3 length is 16 residues. Trimming at V came to 4 bases and at J to 0 bases, leaving 7 bases not matched to a gene. Germline CDR1 and CDR2: LGHDT and YNNKEL (reference sequence).

This clonotype was recorded a few times. The rearrangement joins TRBV21-1 to TRBJ2-5; the table's TRBD2 call for D was not verified on the DNA. TRBV21-1 is designated a pseudogene. This CDR3 spans 17 amino acids. In DNA form, the CDR3 reads TGTGCCAGCAGCAAAGCAGAAGGGCCGCAAACTCAAGAGACCCAGTACTTC. Protein: CASSKAEGPQTQETQYF.

The chain employs TRBV12-3 or TRBV12-4 and TRBJ2-7; D remains ambiguous. V lost 5 bases, J lost 7 bases, and 15 bases lay in between. This CDR3 has 13 amino acids. The CDR3 DNA sequence: TGTGCCAGCAGTCCCGGGCAGTTTGTTGAGCAGTACTTC. Its translation: CASSPGQFVEQYF.

This chain links TRBV4-2 with TRBJ2-2, with 9 bases fitting TRBD1. Trimming at V came to 1 base and at J to 7 bases, leaving 16 bases not matched to a gene. There are 19 residues in the CDR3. From germline, CDR1 is LGHNA and CDR2 YNFKEQ. CDR3 sequence (DNA): TGTGCCAGCAGCCAAGGCTTTATCAGGACAGGGGTTAGGGACGGGGAGCTGTTTTTT. Amino acid sequence: CASSQGFIRTGVRDGELFF.

The V call is TRBV12-3 or TRBV12-4, the J call TRBJ2-2; no clear D gene. V lost 3 bases and J lost 4, with 9 bases in between. The CDR3 consists of 14 residues. Written as DNA, the CDR3 is TGTGCCAGCAGTTTTCTAGGTCCCACCGGGGAGCTGTTTTTT. This translates into CASSFLGPTGELFF.

V and J are TRBV3-1 and TRBJ2-7; perhaps D is TRBD1 or TRBD2 (5 bases each). Trimming shortened V by 4 bases and J by 6 bases, and 13 bases separated the two germline ends. The CDR3 covers 13 residues. Looked up from germline, CDR1 is LGHDT and CDR2 is YNNKEL (reference sequence). CDR3 protein: CASSPEGIREQYF. The CDR3 nucleotides read TGTGCCAGCAGCCCCGAGGGGATCCGCGAGCAGTACTTC.

The chain carries TRBV5-1 and TRBJ1-1; TRBD1 might be the D (6 bases). From germline, CDR1 is SGHRS and CDR2 YFSETQ. Between the trimmed V and J ends, which lost 4 bases and 10 bases, there was a span of 20 bases. The CDR3 length is 14 residues. The CDR3 loop reads CASSREQGRTRAFF. The CDR3 coding sequence is TGCGCCAGCAGCCGGGAACAGGGAAGGACTCGAGCTTTCTTT.

Here the CDR3 reads CASSQVVGTGLAGGPEDTQYF. The CDR3 nucleotides read TGCGCCAGCAGCCAAGTTGTTGGGACCGGACTAGCGGGAGGGCCTGAAGATACGCAGTATTTT. The gene calls are TRBV4-1 and TRBJ2-3, with 15 bases that match TRBD2. From germline, CDR1 is MGHRA and CDR2 YSYEKL. This CDR3 is built from 21 residues. J gave up 5 bases and V 1 base, and 16 bases lay outside the gene matches.

The chain couples TRBV2 to TRBJ2-7; 7 bases match TRBD1. From germline, CDR1 is SNHLY and CDR2 FYNNEI. The V and J ends lost 6 bases and 7 bases, in that order; junction bases with no gene match: 9. The CDR3 consists of 13 residues. The CDR3 protein is CASRPGQVEEQYF. The CDR3, as DNA: TGTGCCAGCAGGCCAGGACAGGTTGAAGAGCAGTACTTC.

J is TRBJ2-3 and V is TRBV10-3; D tentatively fits TRBD1 or TRBD2 (6 bases each). From germline, CDR1 is ENHRY and CDR2 SYGVKD. The CDR3 is 16 residues long. Trimming took 2 bases from V and 2 from J, leaving 14 bases between them. CDR3 DNA sequence: TGTGCCATCAGTGAGAGGGGGGCGCTGGACACAGATACGCAGTATTTT. Amino acids: CAISERGALDTDTQYF.

The table lists this clonotype with a few counts. The chain has TRBV7-2 and TRBJ2-7; 7 bases align to TRBD1. Germline CDR1 SGHTA, CDR2 FQGNSA. With V trimmed by 5 bases and J by 1 base, 11 bases remained unmatched. The CDR3 contains 16 residues. The CDR3 is CASSIRQGGFSYEQYF. Written as DNA, the CDR3 is TGTGCCAGCAGCATTAGACAGGGCGGGTTTTCCTACGAGCAGTACTTC.

The rearrangement uses TRBV20-1 and TRBJ2-2; a possible D gene is TRBD1 (6 bases). There are 13 residues in the CDR3. Trimming took off 5 bases at V and 5 bases at J, with 12 bases between the two ends. Germline CDR1 DFQATT, CDR2 SNEGSKA (reference sequence). The CDR3 DNA follows: TGCAGTGCTTTCCAACAGGGTACCGGGGAGCTGTTTTTT. Translation: CSAFQQGTGELFF.

Many counts were recorded for this clonotype. The DNA of the CDR3 is TGCGCCAGCAGCAGATGGACTCAAGAGACCCAGTACTTC. It encodes CASSRWTQETQYF. The chain links TRBV5-1 to TRBJ2-5; weak D call: TRBD2 (5 bases). In germline, CDR1 is SGHRS, CDR2 YFSETQ. Deletions cut 4 bases from V and 2 bases from J, with 9 bases between. The CDR3 contains 13 residues.

J is TRBJ2-1 and V is TRBV28; 10 nucleotides align to TRBD1. J lost 12 bases, V lost 6 bases, and 14 bases had no gene match. This CDR3 comprises 15 residues. CDR1 is MDHEN, CDR2 SYDVKM, per germline. DNA of the CDR3: TGTGCCAGCAGGACAGGGGGCATGTATTCGTCGAGGCAGTTCTTC. Residues: CASRTGGMYSSRQFF.

The V gene is TRBV6-5, the J gene TRBJ2-2; D ambiguous. Germline-derived CDR1 and CDR2 are MNHEY and SVGAGI. With 0 bases removed from V and 0 bases from J, the gap between germline ends came to 8 bases. CDR3 size: 16 residues. CDR3 DNA: TGTGCCAGCAGTTACTCTACCGGGCCGAACACCGGGGAGCTGTTTTTT. Protein product: CASSYSTGPNTGELFF.

The chain recombines TRBV24-1 with TRBJ2-3; 8 bases are shared with TRBD1. This CDR3 comprises 16 residues. The trim removed 4 bases at V and 1 base at J, leaving 6 bases unmatched. The V gene's germline CDR1 is KGHDR and CDR2 SFDVKD. CDR3: CATSDPDRGGTDTQYF. CDR3 in DNA: TGTGCCACCAGTGACCCCGACAGGGGAGGCACAGATACGCAGTATTTT.

The genes are TRBV12-3 or TRBV12-4 and TRBJ1-5; D is undetermined. The V end was cut by 3 bases, the J end by 7 bases, with 10 bases between. The CDR3 is 13 amino acids. CDR3 sequence: CASSFRSRQPQHF. CDR3 sequence (DNA): TGTGCCAGCAGTTTTAGGAGTCGGCAGCCCCAGCATTTT.

The CDR3 nucleotides are TGTGCCAGCAGCACTGGACAGGGGACCAAGACCCAGTACTTC. Encoded protein: CASSTGQGTKTQYF. The V and J genes are TRBV5-8 and TRBJ2-5; 9 bases map to TRBD1. CDR1 and CDR2 (germline): SGHTS, YDEGEE. Losses at the gene ends were 4 bases for V and 6 bases for J; bases not matched to a gene: 7. This CDR3 has 14 amino acids.

The table lists this clonotype with a few counts. The chain carries TRBV6-2 or TRBV6-3 and TRBJ2-2, with TRBD2 matching over 10 bases. The V segment lost 6 bases and the J segment 4 bases; nucleotides outside the gene matches: 8. This CDR3 is 16 amino acids long. CDR1 is MNHEY and CDR2 is SVGEGT in the germline V gene. The DNA of the CDR3 is TGTGCCAGCAGCCGCCCCAGCGGGAGGGGCACCGGGGAGCTGTTTTTT. Translation: CASSRPSGRGTGELFF.

This chain links TRBV7-9 with TRBJ2-3; D is perhaps TRBD2 (5 bases). The CDR3 has 16 amino acids. The germline V and J ends were trimmed by 5 bases and 2 bases, with 17 bases remaining between them. Per germline, CDR1 SEHNR and CDR2 FQNEAQ (reference sequence). The CDR3 nucleotides are TGTGCCAGCAGCGACATCGGACGCGGGTACACAGATACGCAGTATTTT. This sequence encodes CASSDIGRGYTDTQYF.

This clonotype was detected ten times or more. The rearrangement uses TRBV7-8 and TRBJ1-1; TRBD1 might be the D (6 bases). This CDR3 has 17 amino acids. The germline gives CDR1 SGHVS, CDR2 FQNEAQ. Trimming shortened V by 5 bases and J by 0 bases, and 19 bases separated the two germline ends. The CDR3 DNA reads as TGTGCCAGCAGCCCCCGGGGGGCGAGGTCCATGAACACTGAAGCTTTCTTT. Residues: CASSPRGARSMNTEAFF.

This clonotype has a handful of counts. The chain combines TRBV20-1 with TRBJ2-7, with D unclear. Deletions cut 2 bases from V and 7 bases from J, with 12 bases between. The CDR3 sequence is 12 residues long. Germline loops: CDR1 DFQATT, CDR2 SNEGSKA (reference sequence). CDR3 protein: CSARTLTGEQYF. In DNA, the CDR3 is TGCAGTGCTAGAACCCTAACCGGGGAGCAGTACTTC.

The chain recombines TRBV12-3 or TRBV12-4 with TRBJ2-7; 8 nucleotides line up with TRBD1. The CDR3 loop spans 15 amino acids. J lost 2 bases, V lost 4 bases, and 7 bases had no gene match. The CDR3 nucleotides are TGTGCCAGCAGTTCTTACGGGACAGGAGCCTACGAGCAGTACTTC. Its protein is CASSSYGTGAYEQYF.

In this sample, this clonotype turned up a few times. The chain has TRBV25-1 and TRBJ2-2; D unresolved. CDR1 and CDR2 (germline): MGHDK, SYGVNS. V was pared by 1 base and J by 0 bases, with 9 bases between. The CDR3 runs 16 residues. This CDR3 reads CASSEWFTSNTGELFF. In DNA, the CDR3 is TGTGCCAGCAGTGAATGGTTCACCTCGAACACCGGGGAGCTGTTTTTT.

The chain couples TRBV3-1 to TRBJ2-2, with 12 bases aligning to TRBD2. This CDR3 has 17 amino acids. CDR1 is LGHDT, CDR2 YNNKEL, per germline (reference sequence). The J segment lost 6 bases and the V segment lost 3 bases, leaving 8 bases of the junction unmatched. CDR3 in DNA: TGTGCCAGCAGCCATAGCCTAGCGGGAGGGTCGGCCGGGGAGCTGTTTTTT. Protein product: CASSHSLAGGSAGELFF.

This clonotype has more than one count but fewer than ten. J is TRBJ2-7 and V is TRBV4-3; D may be TRBD2 (5 bases). CDR1 is LGHNA, CDR2 YSLEER, per germline. The V end was cut by 0 bases, the J end by 3 bases, with 9 bases between. The CDR3 has 14 amino acids. This CDR3 reads CASSQDRGFYEQYF. As DNA, the CDR3 is TGCGCCAGCAGCCAAGATCGGGGATTCTACGAGCAGTACTTC.

The genes are TRBV5-1 and TRBJ2-2, with D possibly being TRBD1 (6 bases). The CDR3 spans 16 residues. Germline V gene lookup returns CDR1 SGHRS and CDR2 YFSETQ. Deletions cut 3 bases from V and 5 bases from J, with 17 bases between. The CDR3 sequence: CASSSSPGQGTGELFF. The CDR3 region has the DNA TGCGCCAGCAGCTCATCCCCGGGCCAGGGGACCGGGGAGCTGTTTTTT.

This clonotype was counted between two and nine times. This chain joins TRBV12-3 or TRBV12-4 and TRBJ2-3; 9 bases match TRBD1. The V segment lost 7 bases and the J segment 5 bases; nucleotides outside the gene matches: 13. There are 16 residues in the CDR3. CDR3 sequence reads: CASTPRGRTGVDTQYF. As DNA, the CDR3 is TGTGCCAGCACCCCCCGTGGTCGGACAGGGGTAGATACGCAGTATTTT.